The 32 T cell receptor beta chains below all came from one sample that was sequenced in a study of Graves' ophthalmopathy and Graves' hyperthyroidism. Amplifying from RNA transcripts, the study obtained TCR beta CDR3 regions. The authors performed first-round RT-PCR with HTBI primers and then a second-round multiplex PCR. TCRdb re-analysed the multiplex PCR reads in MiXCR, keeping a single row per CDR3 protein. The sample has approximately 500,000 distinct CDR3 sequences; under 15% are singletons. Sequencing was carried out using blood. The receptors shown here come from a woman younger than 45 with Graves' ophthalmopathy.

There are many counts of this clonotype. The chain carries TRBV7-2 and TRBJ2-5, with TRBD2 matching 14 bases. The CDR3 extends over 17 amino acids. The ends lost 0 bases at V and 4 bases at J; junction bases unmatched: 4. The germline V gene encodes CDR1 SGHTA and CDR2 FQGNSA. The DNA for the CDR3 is TGTGCCAGCAGCTTAGCGCGGACTAGCGGGAGGACAGAGACCCAGTACTTC. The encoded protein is CASSLARTSGRTETQYF.

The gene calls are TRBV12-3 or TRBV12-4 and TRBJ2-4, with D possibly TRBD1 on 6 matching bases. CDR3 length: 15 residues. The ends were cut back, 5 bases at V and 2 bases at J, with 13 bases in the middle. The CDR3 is CASSLLQGPKNIQYF. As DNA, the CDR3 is TGTGCCAGCAGTCTCCTACAGGGACCCAAAAACATTCAGTACTTC.

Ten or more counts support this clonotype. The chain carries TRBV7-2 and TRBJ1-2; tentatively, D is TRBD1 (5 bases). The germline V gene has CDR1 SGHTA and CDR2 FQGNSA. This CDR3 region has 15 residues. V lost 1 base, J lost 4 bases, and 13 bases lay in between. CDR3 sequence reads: CASSLVVGLGYGYTF. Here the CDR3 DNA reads TGTGCCAGCAGCTTAGTTGTGGGGCTAGGCTATGGCTACACCTTC.

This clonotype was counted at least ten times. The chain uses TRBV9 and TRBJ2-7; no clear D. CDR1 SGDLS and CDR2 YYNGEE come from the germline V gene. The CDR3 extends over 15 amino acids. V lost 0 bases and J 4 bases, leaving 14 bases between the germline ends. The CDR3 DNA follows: TGTGCCAGCAGCGTAGACCCAGGATATAATTACGAGCAGTACTTC. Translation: CASSVDPGYNYEQYF.

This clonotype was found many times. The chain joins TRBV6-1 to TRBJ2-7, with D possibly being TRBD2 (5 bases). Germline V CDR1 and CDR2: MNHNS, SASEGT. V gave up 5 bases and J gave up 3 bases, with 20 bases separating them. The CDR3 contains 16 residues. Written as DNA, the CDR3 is TGTGCCAGCAGTCTAACCATTGCGGGCGCGGACTACGAGCAGTACTTC. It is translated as CASSLTIAGADYEQYF.

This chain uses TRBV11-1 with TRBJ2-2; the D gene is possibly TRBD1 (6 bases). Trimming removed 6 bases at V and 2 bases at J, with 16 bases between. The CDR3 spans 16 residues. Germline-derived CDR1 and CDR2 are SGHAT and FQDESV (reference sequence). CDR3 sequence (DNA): TGTGCCAGCAGGCAGGGGTCCGGATACAACACCGGGGAGCTGTTTTTT. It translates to CASRQGSGYNTGELFF.

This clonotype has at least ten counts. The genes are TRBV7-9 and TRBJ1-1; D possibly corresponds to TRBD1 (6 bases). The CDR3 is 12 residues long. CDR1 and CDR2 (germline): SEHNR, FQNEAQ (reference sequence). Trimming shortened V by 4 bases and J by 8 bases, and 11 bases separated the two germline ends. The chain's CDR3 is CASSSQGREAFF. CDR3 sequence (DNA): TGTGCCAGCAGCTCTCAGGGGCGCGAAGCTTTCTTT.

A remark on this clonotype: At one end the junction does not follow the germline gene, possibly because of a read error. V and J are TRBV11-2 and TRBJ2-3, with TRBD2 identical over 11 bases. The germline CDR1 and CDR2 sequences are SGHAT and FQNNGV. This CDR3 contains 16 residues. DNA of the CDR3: TGTGGCAGCAGCCTCTCTAGCGGGAGGCTCACAGATACGCAGTATTTT. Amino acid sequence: CGSSLSSGRLTDTQYF.

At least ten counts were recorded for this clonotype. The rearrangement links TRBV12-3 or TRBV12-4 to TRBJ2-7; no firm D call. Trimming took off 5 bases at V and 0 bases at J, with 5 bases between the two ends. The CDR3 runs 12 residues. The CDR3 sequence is CASSKNSYEQYF. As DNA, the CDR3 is TGTGCCAGCAGTAAGAACTCCTACGAGCAGTACTTC.

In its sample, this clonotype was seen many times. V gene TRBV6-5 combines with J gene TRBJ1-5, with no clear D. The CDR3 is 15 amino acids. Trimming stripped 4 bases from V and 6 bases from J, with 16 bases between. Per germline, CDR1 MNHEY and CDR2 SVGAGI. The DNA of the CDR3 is TGTGCCAGCAGTTCCCTACATGGGTCAGGTCAGCCCCAGCATTTT. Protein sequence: CASSSLHGSGQPQHF.

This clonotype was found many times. CDR3 residues: CASSQDQFGYTF. DNA for the CDR3: TGTGCCAGCAGCCAAGATCAGTTCGGCTACACCTTC. This chain connects TRBV3-1 to TRBJ1-2, with D unclear. The CDR3 contains 12 residues. V lost 0 bases to trimming and J lost 8 bases, with 7 bases between them. In germline, CDR1 is LGHDT, CDR2 YNNKEL (reference sequence).

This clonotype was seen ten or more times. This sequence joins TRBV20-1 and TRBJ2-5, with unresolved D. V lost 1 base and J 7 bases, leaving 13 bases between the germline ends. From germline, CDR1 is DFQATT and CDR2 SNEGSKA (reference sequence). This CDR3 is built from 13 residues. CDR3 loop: CSARGPGAVTQYF. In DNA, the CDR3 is TGCAGTGCTAGAGGCCCGGGTGCGGTGACCCAGTACTTC.

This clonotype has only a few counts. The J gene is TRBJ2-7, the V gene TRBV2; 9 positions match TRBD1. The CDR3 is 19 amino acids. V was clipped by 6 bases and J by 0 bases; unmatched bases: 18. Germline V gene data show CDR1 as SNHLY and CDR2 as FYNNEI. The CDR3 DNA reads TGTGCCAGCAGAAAATTAGGGGACAGGGATCGGGGAAGCTCCTACGAGCAGTACTTC. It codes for CASRKLGDRDRGSSYEQYF.

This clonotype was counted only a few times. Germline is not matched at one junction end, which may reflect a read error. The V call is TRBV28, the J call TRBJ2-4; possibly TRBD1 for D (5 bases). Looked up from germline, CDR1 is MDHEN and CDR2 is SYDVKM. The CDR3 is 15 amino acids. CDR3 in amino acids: CASAYSRVAKNIKYF. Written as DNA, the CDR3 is TGTGCCAGCGCGTACTCCAGGGTAGCCAAAAACATTAAGTACTTC.

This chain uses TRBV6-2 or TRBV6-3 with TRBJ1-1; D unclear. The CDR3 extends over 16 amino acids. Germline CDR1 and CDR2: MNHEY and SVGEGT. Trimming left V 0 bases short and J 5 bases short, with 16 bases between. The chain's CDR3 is CASSYSPSGMETEAFF. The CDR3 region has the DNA TGTGCCAGCAGTTACTCGCCTTCGGGCATGGAAACTGAAGCTTTCTTT.

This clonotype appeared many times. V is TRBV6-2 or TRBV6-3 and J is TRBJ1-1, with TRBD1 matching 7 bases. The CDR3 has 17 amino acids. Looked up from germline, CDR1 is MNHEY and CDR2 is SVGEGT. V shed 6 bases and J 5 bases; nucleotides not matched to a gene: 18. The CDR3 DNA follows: TGTGCCAGCAGCCTAAGAGTATTCGACAGGGCGCGAACTGAAGCTTTCTTT. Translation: CASSLRVFDRARTEAFF.

CDR3 region: CASTLDRAQPQHF. CDR3 sequence (DNA): TGTGCCAGCACTCTCGACAGGGCACAGCCCCAGCATTTT. The chain couples TRBV6-2 or TRBV6-3 to TRBJ1-5; 7 bases line up with TRBD1. The ends lost 7 bases at V and 7 bases at J; junction bases unmatched: 7. Germline loops: CDR1 MNHEY, CDR2 SVGEGT. This CDR3 region has 13 residues.

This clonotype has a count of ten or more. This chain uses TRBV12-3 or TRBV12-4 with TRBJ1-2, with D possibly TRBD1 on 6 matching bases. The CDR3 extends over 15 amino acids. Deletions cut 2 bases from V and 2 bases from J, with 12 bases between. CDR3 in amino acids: CASSLTGPINYGYTF. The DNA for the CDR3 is TGTGCCAGCAGTTTAACAGGGCCCATAAACTATGGCTACACCTTC.

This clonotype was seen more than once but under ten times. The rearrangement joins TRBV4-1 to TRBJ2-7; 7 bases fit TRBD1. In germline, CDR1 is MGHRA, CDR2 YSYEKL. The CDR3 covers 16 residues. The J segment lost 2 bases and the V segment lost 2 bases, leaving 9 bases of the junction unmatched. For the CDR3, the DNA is TGCGCCAGCAGCCAACTTAACCGGGACAGAACCTACGAGCAGTACTTC. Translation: CASSQLNRDRTYEQYF.

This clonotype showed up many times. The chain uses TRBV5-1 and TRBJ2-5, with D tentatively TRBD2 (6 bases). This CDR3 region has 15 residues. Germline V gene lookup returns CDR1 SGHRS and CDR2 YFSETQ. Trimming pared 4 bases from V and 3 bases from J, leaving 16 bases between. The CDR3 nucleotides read TGCGCCAGCAGCCCCGTTGTGGGCGGGAAAGAGACCCAGTACTTC. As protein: CASSPVVGGKETQYF.

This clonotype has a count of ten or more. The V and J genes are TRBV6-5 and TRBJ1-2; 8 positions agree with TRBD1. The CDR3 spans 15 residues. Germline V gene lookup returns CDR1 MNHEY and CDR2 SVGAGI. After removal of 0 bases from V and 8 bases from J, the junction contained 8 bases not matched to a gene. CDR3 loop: CASSYSIPTGEGYTF. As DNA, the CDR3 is TGTGCCAGCAGTTACTCAATTCCGACAGGGGAAGGCTACACCTTC.

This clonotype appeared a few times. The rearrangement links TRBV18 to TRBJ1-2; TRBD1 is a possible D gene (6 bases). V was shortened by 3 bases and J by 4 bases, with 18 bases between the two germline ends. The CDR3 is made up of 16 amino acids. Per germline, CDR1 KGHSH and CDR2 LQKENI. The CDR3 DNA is TGTGCCAGCTCACCGAGGGAACAGGGCAACGTCTATGGCTACACCTTC. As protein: CASSPREQGNVYGYTF.

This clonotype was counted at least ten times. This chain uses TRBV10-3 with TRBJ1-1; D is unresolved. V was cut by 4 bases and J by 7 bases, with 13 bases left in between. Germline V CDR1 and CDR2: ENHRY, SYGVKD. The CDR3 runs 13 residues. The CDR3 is CAISVAGPGEAFF. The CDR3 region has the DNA TGTGCCATCAGTGTGGCAGGCCCCGGTGAAGCTTTCTTT.

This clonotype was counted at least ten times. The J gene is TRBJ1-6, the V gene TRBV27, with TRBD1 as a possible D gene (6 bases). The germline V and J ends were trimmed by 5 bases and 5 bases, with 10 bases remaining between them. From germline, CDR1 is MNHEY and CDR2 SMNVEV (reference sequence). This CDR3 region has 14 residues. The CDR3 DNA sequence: TGTGCCAGCAGTCCGCAGGGGAATAATTCACCCCTCCACTTT. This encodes CASSPQGNNSPLHF.

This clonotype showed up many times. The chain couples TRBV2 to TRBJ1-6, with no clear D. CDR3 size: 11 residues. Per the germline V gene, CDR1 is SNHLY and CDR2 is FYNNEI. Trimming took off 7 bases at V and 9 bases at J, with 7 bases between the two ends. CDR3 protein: CASKVSSPLHF. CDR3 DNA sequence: TGTGCCAGCAAAGTCAGTTCACCCCTCCACTTT.

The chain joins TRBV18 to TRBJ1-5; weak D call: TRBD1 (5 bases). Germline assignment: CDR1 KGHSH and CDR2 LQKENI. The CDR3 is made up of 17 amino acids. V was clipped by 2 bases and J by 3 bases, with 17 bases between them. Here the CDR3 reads CASSPSQLQGFNQPQHF. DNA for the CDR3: TGTGCCAGCTCACCAAGTCAATTGCAGGGTTTCAATCAGCCCCAGCATTTT.

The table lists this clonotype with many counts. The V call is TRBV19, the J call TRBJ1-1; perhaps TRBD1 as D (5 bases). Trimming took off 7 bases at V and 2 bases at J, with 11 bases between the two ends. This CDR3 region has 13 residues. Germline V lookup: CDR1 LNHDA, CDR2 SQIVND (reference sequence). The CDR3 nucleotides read TGTGCCAGTACCAGCAGGGTTAACACTGAAGCTTTCTTT. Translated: CASTSRVNTEAFF. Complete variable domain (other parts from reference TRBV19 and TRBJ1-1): DGGITQSPKYLFRKEGQNVTLSCEQNLNHDAMYWYRQDPGQGLRLIYYSQIVNDFQKGDIAEGYSVSREKKESFPLTVTSAQKNPTAFYLCASTSRVNTEAFFGQGTRLTVV.

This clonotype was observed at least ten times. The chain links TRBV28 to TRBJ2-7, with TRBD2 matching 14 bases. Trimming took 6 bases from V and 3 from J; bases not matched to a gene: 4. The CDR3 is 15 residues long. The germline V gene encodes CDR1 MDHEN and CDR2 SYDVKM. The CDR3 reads CASRRTSGRNYEQYF. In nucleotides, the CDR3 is TGTGCCAGCAGGCGGACTAGCGGGAGGAACTACGAGCAGTACTTC.

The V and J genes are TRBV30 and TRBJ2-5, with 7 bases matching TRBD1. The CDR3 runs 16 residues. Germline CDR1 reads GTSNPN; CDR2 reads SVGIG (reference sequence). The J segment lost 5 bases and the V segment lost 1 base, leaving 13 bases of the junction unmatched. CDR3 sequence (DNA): TGTGCCTGGAGTGAGGGTTTGGCAGGGGGTTGGGAGACCCAGTACTTC. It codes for CAWSEGLAGGWETQYF.

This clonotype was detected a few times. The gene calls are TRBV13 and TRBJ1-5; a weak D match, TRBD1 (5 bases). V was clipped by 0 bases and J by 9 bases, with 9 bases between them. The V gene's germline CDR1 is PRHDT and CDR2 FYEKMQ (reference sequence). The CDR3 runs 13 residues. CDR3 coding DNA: TGTGCCAGCAGCTTAGGCCGCCAGGGGCCCCAGCATTTT. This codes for CASSLGRQGPQHF.

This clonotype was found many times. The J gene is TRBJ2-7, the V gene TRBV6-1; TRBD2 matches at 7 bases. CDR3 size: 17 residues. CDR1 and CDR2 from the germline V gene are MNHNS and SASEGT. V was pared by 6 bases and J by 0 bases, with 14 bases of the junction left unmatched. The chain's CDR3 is CASRPTSSGGISYEQYF. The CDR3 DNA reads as TGTGCCAGCAGACCAACATCTAGCGGAGGGATCTCCTACGAGCAGTACTTC.

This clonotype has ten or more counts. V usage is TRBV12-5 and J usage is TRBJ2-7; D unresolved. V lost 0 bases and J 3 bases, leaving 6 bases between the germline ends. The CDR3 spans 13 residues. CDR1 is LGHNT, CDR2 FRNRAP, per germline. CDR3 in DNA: TGTGCTAGTGGTTTGGTAAGGAGCTACGAGCAGTACTTC. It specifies CASGLVRSYEQYF.